These 20 T cell receptor beta chains were sequenced from one sample in a study of blood T cell repertoires in COVID-19. TCRdb's copy holds only in-frame clones and misses some; the assay was immunoSEQ multiplex PCR. The sample carries about 52,000 clones, about four fifths recorded once. Input material: peripheral blood. The receptors come from a woman aged 80 or over with COVID-19, enrolled during active disease.

The J gene is TRBJ1-1, the V gene TRBV28, with 9 bases fitting TRBD1. Germline V CDR1 and CDR2: MDHEN, SYDVKM. This CDR3 spans 20 amino acids. With 5 bases clipped from V and 3 bases from J, the junction kept 22 bases outside the gene matches. In DNA, the CDR3 is TGTGCCAGCAGTCACAACAGGGGGCTCTTGGCGCCCCAAGGCGACACTGAAGCTTTCTTT. Protein sequence: CASSHNRGLLAPQGDTEAFF.

The rearrangement uses TRBV20-1 and TRBJ1-1; 8 bases are a match to TRBD1. Germline V gene data show CDR1 as DFQATT and CDR2 as SNEGSKA (reference sequence). V lost 6 bases to trimming and J lost 8 bases; unmatched junction nucleotides: 5. This CDR3 is built from 11 residues. CDR3 bases: TGCAGTGCGACAGGGGCTGGCGAAGCTTTCTTT. It translates to CSATGAGEAFF.

The J gene is TRBJ1-2, the V gene TRBV18; no definite D call. The ends were cut back, 1 base at V and 7 bases at J, with 7 bases in the middle. CDR1 and CDR2 from the germline V gene are KGHSH and LQKENI. CDR3 length: 12 amino acids. The CDR3 reads CASSPLGVGYTF. The CDR3 region has the DNA TGTGCCAGCTCACCACTCGGAGTTGGCTACACCTTC.

DNA for the CDR3: TGTGCCAGCAAAAACTCCAATGAGCAGTTCTTC. Its translation: CASKNSNEQFF. The chain combines TRBV6-5 with TRBJ2-1; unclear D gene. Per germline, CDR1 MNHEY and CDR2 SVGAGI. This CDR3 is 11 amino acids long. Trimming left V 7 bases short and J 6 bases short, with 7 bases between.

The rearrangement links TRBV5-1 to TRBJ2-7, with 9 bases aligning to TRBD1. Germline CDR1 SGHRS, CDR2 YFSETQ. V gave up 4 bases and J gave up 6 bases; unmatched junction bases: 8. The CDR3 is made up of 14 amino acids. Written as DNA, the CDR3 is TGCGCCAGCAGCACGGGACAGGGTATGATCGAGCAGTACTTC. Amino acid sequence: CASSTGQGMIEQYF.

This CDR3 is CASSRAASGYTF. The CDR3 nucleotides are TGTGCCAGCAGCCGGGCGGCTAGCGGCTACACCTTC. This chain uses TRBV28 with TRBJ1-2; the D is unclear. In germline, CDR1 is MDHEN, CDR2 SYDVKM. The V end was cut by 6 bases, the J end by 8 bases, with 13 bases between. The CDR3 has 12 amino acids.

The chain carries TRBV5-4 and TRBJ2-2; D unclear. V was shortened by 5 bases and J by 1 base, with 3 bases between the two germline ends. CDR1 and CDR2 from the germline V gene are SGHNT and YYREEE (reference sequence). The CDR3 is 12 residues long. The CDR3 DNA is TGTGCCAGCAGTCGGAACACCGGGGAGCTGTTTTTT. This translates into CASSRNTGELFF.

The V and J genes are TRBV5-4 and TRBJ2-7; D is perhaps TRBD1 (5 bases). V gave up 2 bases and J gave up 0 bases, with 6 bases separating them. This CDR3 has 13 residues. Germline V gives CDR1 SGHNT, CDR2 YYREEE (reference sequence). DNA for the CDR3: TGTGCCAGCAGCTTCGACAGCTCCTACGAGCAGTACTTC. It codes for CASSFDSSYEQYF. The whole variable domain, remainder taken from reference TRBV5-4 and TRBJ2-7, is ETGVTQSPTHLIKTRGQQVTLRCSSQSGHNTVSWYQQALGQGPQFIFQYYREEENGRGNFPPRFSGLQFPNYSSELNVNALELDDSALYLCASSFDSSYEQYFGPGTRLTVT.

This sequence joins TRBV5-6 and TRBJ2-1; tentative D call: TRBD1 (6 bases). Trimming stripped 5 bases from V and 0 bases from J, with 15 bases between. This CDR3 has 16 residues. The germline V gene encodes CDR1 SGHDT and CDR2 YYEEEE. CDR3 bases: TGTGCCAGCAGGACCTACAGGGATAGCTCCTACAATGAGCAGTTCTTC. Its protein is CASRTYRDSSYNEQFF.

CDR3 loop: CAISGRIAGRAYEQYF. For the CDR3, the DNA is TGTGCCATCAGTGGAAGGATAGCGGGAAGGGCCTACGAGCAGTACTTC. The chain recombines TRBV10-3 with TRBJ2-7, with 8 bases fitting TRBD2. This CDR3 contains 16 residues. CDR1 is ENHRY, CDR2 SYGVKD, per germline. J lost 2 bases, V lost 4 bases, and 10 bases had no gene match.

The chain uses TRBV27 and TRBJ1-1, with D possibly TRBD1 on 6 matching bases. Trimming pared 6 bases from V and 1 base from J, leaving 9 bases between. The CDR3 extends over 13 amino acids. Germline values: CDR1 MNHEY, CDR2 SMNVEV (reference sequence). The CDR3 DNA sequence: TGTGCCAGCAGAAGGGGGGGGAACACTGAAGCTTTCTTT. It is translated as CASRRGGNTEAFF.

In its sample, this clone was seen once. This chain uses TRBV5-1 with TRBJ1-1; D is unresolved. With 7 bases removed from V and 1 base from J, the gap between germline ends came to 11 bases. The CDR3 sequence is 13 residues long. From germline, CDR1 is SGHRS and CDR2 YFSETQ. The CDR3 spells CASLEATNTEAFF. The DNA of the CDR3 is TGCGCCAGCCTAGAAGCCACGAACACTGAAGCTTTCTTT.

The V gene is TRBV29-1, the J gene TRBJ1-1; D is perhaps TRBD1 (6 bases). The ends were cut back, 8 bases at V and 2 bases at J, with 15 bases in the middle. The CDR3 sequence is 13 residues long. Germline V CDR1 and CDR2: SQVTM, ANQGSEA. CDR3 in DNA: TGCAGCTACCAGGGGAATACTAACACTGAAGCTTTCTTT. It is translated as CSYQGNTNTEAFF.

The CDR3 DNA sequence: TGTGCCAGCAGTTTATCGCTCGGGACAGCCCAGGGAGATACGCAGTATTTT. As protein: CASSLSLGTAQGDTQYF. The chain is built from TRBV27 and TRBJ2-3; 7 bases map to TRBD1. CDR1 and CDR2 (germline): MNHEY, SMNVEV (reference sequence). The V gene end was trimmed by 0 bases and the J gene end by 5 bases; junction bases not matched to a gene: 11. The CDR3 runs to 17 residues.

This clone has only a few counts. V usage is TRBV12-3 or TRBV12-4 and J usage is TRBJ2-2; possible D gene TRBD2, 5 bases. V lost 7 bases and J 2 bases, leaving 8 bases between the germline ends. CDR3 length: 13 residues. The CDR3 DNA sequence: TGTGCCAGCAACGGAGGAAACACCGGGGAGCTGTTTTTT. Translated: CASNGGNTGELFF.

V gene TRBV19 combines with J gene TRBJ2-5; TRBD1 matches 9 bases. The CDR3 covers 17 residues. CDR1 is LNHDA and CDR2 is SQIVND in the germline V gene (reference sequence). J was trimmed by 3 bases and V by 3 bases; bases with no gene match: 11. DNA for the CDR3: TGTGCCAGTAGTATGGGGGCCGGGACAGGGCTGGAAGAGACCCAGTACTTC. It specifies CASSMGAGTGLEETQYF.

V usage is TRBV15 and J usage is TRBJ1-5, with 8 bases aligning to TRBD1. The V gene's germline CDR1 is LNHNV and CDR2 YYDKDF (reference sequence). This CDR3 comprises 14 residues. V was clipped by 4 bases and J by 8 bases; unmatched bases: 7. The CDR3: CATSISGGRKPQHF. The CDR3 DNA reads as TGTGCCACCAGCATCTCAGGGGGCCGTAAGCCCCAGCATTTT.

There are a few counts of this clone. CDR3 in amino acids: CASSLAGAAQGPQHF. The CDR3 nucleotides read TGTGCCAGCAGCTTAGCGGGGGCAGCCCAGGGCCCCCAGCATTTT. V and J are TRBV7-8 and TRBJ1-5; weak D call: TRBD1 (6 bases). Trimming stripped 0 bases from V and 10 bases from J, with 16 bases between. This CDR3 is built from 15 residues. Germline assignment: CDR1 SGHVS and CDR2 FQNEAQ.

The genes are TRBV19 and TRBJ2-2, with D perhaps TRBD2 (7 bases). Trimming pared 7 bases from V and 15 bases from J, leaving 24 bases between. The length of the CDR3 is 14 residues. The germline gives CDR1 LNHDA, CDR2 SQIVND (reference sequence). Here the CDR3 DNA reads TGTGCCAGTAAAGGCGGACAAAGGGGGGGTGGGTTGTTTTTT. It specifies CASKGGQRGGGLFF. Full variable domain (outside the CDR3, taken from reference TRBV19 and TRBJ2-2): DGGITQSPKYLFRKEGQNVTLSCEQNLNHDAMYWYRQDPGQGLRLIYYSQIVNDFQKGDIAEGYSVSREKKESFPLTVTSAQKNPTAFYLCASKGGQRGGGLFFGEGSRLTVL.

J is TRBJ1-2 and V is TRBV6-5; TRBD1 matches at 8 bases. This CDR3 spans 14 amino acids. Germline V gives CDR1 MNHEY, CDR2 SVGAGI. V lost 0 bases, J lost 9 bases, and 6 bases stayed unmatched. CDR3 sequence: CASSYSTAGGSYTF. The CDR3 DNA is TGTGCCAGCAGTTACTCCACGGCAGGGGGCAGCTACACCTTC.